This T cell receptor beta chain was recovered during a study of T cell responses to AZD1222 COVID-19 vaccine. On the study more broadly: Combined were second doses at about 4 or about 12 weeks.

This clone has just one count. Its antigen remains unidentified. Study-level points and caveats: Nearly half of the spike-specific TCRs reportedly recognize variant regions that carry no mutations. Two AZD1222 doses significantly raised spike-specific TCR breadth and depth over controls. AZD1222 recipients seropositive at baseline numbered only six or seven.

This CDR3 comprises 11 residues. V was shortened by 8 bases and J by 5 bases, with 9 bases between the two germline ends. Germline V gene lookup returns CDR1 MNHEY and CDR2 SVGAGI. The protocol was immunoSEQ multiplex PCR, while the TCRdb copy is restricted to in-frame clones and leaves out a portion. The sample includes 85,000 to 120,000 clones, approximately 81% seen only once; the top ten take about a sixth. The sequencing used peripheral blood, collected on day 0 of AZD1222 vaccination. This receptor was obtained from an adult in good health. The chain uses TRBV6-5 and TRBJ1-1; D is ambiguous. This CDR3 is CASQVRTEAFF. The CDR3 nucleotides are TGTGCCAGCCAAGTGAGGACTGAAGCTTTCTTT.